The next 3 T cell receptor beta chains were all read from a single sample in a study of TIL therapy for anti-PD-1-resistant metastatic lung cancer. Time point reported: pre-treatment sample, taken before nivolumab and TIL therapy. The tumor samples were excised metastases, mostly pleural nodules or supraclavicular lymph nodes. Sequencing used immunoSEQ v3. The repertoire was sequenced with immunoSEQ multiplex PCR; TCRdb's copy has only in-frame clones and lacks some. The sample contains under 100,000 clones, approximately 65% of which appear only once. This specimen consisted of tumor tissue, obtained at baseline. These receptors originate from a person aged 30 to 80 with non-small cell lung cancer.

CDR3 sequence reads: CASSPSTGAAYYGYTF. In DNA, the CDR3 is TGTGCCAGCAGTCCAAGTACAGGGGCTGCCTACTATGGCTACACCTTC. V is TRBV27 and J is TRBJ1-2; 7 positions agree with TRBD1. Germline CDR1 reads MNHEY; CDR2 reads SMNVEV (reference sequence). Germline trimming cut 5 bases from V and 3 bases from J; bases unmatched to any gene: 12. This CDR3 region has 16 residues.

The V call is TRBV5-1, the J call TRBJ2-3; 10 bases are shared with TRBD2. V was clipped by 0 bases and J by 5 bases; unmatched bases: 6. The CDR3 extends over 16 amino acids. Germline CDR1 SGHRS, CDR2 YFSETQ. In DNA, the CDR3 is TGCGCCAGCAGCTTGGGATCTAGCGGGAGTGTAGATACGCAGTATTTT. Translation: CASSLGSSGSVDTQYF.

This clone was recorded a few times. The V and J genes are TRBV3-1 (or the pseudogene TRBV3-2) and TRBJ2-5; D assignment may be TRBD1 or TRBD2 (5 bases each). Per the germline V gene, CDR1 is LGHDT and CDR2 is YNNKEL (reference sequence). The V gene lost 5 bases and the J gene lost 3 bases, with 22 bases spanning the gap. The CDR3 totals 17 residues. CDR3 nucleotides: TGTGCCAGCAGCGGCGAACTAGGGGCGAGTTTGGAAGAGACCCAGTACTTC. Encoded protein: CASSGELGASLEETQYF.